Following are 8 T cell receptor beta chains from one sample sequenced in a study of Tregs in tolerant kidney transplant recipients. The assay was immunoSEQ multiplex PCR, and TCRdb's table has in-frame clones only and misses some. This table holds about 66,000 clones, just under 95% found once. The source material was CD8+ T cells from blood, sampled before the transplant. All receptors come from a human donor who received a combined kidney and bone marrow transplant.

Here the CDR3 reads CASSLGLAEQFF. The CDR3 DNA follows: TGTGCCAGCAGCTTAGGACTAGCGGAGCAGTTCTTC. The rearrangement links TRBV11-2 to TRBJ2-1; 8 bases fit TRBD2. Unmatched junction bases numbered 0, after V lost 1 base and J lost 10 bases. Germline lookup yields CDR1 SGHAT and CDR2 FQNNGV. The length of the CDR3 is 12 residues.

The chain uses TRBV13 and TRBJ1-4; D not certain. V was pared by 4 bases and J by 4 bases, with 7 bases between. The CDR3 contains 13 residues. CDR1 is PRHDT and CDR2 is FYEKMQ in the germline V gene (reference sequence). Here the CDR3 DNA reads TGTGCCAGCAGCTACCTATTTAATGAAAAACTGTTTTTT. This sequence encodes CASSYLFNEKLFF.

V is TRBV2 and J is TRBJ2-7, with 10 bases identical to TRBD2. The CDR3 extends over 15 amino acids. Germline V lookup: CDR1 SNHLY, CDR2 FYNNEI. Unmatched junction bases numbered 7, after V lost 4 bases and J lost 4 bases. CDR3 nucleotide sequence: TGTGCCAGCAGTGGTCCTAGCGGGAGTTGGTACGAGCAGTACTTC. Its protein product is CASSGPSGSWYEQYF.

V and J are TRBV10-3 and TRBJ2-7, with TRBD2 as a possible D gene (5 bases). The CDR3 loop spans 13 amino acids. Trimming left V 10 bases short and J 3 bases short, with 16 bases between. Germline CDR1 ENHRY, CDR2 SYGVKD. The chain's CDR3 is CATDPSGSYEQYF. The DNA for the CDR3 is TGTGCCACCGACCCTTCGGGGAGCTACGAGCAGTACTTC.

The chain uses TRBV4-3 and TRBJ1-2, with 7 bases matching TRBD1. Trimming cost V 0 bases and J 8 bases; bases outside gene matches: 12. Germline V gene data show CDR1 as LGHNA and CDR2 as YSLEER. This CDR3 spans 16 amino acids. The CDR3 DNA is TGCGCCAGCAGCCAAGAGTTTCTGGGACAGCTTGGGGGCTACACCTTC. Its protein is CASSQEFLGQLGGYTF.

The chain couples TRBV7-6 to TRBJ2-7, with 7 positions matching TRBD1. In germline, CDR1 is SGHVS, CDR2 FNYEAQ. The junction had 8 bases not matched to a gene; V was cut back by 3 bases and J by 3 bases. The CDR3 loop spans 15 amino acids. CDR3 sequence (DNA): TGTGCCAGCAGCTTTGCAACAGGGGCGAACTACGAGCAGTACTTC. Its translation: CASSFATGANYEQYF.

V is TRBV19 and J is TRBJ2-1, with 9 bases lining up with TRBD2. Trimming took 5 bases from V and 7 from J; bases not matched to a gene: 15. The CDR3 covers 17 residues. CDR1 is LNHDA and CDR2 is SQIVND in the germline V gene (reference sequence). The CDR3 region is CASSAGGPYPFTNEQFF. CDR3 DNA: TGTGCCAGTAGTGCGGGAGGGCCTTATCCATTCACGAATGAGCAGTTCTTC.

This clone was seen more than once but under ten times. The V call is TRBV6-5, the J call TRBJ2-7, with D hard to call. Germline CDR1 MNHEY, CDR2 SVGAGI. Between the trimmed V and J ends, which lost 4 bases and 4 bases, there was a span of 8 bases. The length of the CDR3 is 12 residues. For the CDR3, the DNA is TGTGCCAGCAGTTCCGAGAGGTACGAGCAGTACTTC. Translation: CASSSERYEQYF.